The clone carrying this T cell receptor beta chain is labeled as large. This record comes from a study of immune reconstitution after stem cell transplant in scleroderma. TCRdb ran MiXCR on the RT-PCR reads and lists one entry per CDR3 protein. The data show around 2,000 distinct CDR3 sequences, around 15% seen once. Trimming removed 1 base at V and 7 bases at J, with 17 bases between. The CDR3 loop spans 16 amino acids. CDR1 and CDR2 (germline): SGHTA, FQGNSA. The genes are TRBV7-2 and TRBJ1-3; D gene ambiguous. This clonotype originated in a female donor with systemic sclerosis. The sample was taken before or after autologous hematopoietic stem cell transplantation (not recorded which). CDR3 coding DNA: TGTGCCAGCAGCTTAGTCTTGGGCCCGAGTGTTAACACCATATATTTT. This sequence encodes CASSLVLGPSVNTIYF. The full variable domain, completed using reference TRBV7-2 and TRBJ1-3, is GAGVSQSPSNKVTEKGKDVELRCDPISGHTALYWYRQSLGQGLEFLIYFQGNSAPDKSGLPSDRFSAERTGGSVSTLTIQRTQQEDSAVYLCASSLVLGPSVNTIYFGEGSWLTVV.